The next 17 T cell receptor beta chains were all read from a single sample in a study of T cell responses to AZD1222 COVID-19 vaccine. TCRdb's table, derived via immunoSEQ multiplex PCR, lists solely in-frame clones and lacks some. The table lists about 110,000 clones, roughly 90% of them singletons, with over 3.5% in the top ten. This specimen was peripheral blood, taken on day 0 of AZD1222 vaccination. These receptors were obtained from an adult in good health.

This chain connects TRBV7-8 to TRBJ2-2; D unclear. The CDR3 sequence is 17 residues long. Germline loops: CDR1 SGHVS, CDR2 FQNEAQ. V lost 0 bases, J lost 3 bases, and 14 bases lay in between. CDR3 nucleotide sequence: TGTGCCAGCAGCTTAGCAAGTCGAAGAGATCACACCGGGGAGCTGTTTTTT. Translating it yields CASSLASRRDHTGELFF.

Here the CDR3 reads CASSQGPNPRTDTQYF. The CDR3 DNA reads as TGCGCCAGCAGCCAAGGCCCCAATCCTCGCACAGATACGCAGTATTTT. The genes are TRBV4-3 and TRBJ2-3; D gene uncertain. The V end was cut by 1 base, the J end by 1 base, with 12 bases between. The CDR3 sequence is 16 residues long. The germline gives CDR1 LGHNA, CDR2 YSLEER.

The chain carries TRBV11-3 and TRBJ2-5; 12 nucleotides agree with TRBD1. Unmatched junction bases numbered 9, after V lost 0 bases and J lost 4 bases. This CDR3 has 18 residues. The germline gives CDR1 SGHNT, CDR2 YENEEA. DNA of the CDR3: TGTGCCAGCAGCTTAGATCGTACTGGGACAGGGGGCCGAGAGACCCAGTACTTC. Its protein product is CASSLDRTGTGGRETQYF.

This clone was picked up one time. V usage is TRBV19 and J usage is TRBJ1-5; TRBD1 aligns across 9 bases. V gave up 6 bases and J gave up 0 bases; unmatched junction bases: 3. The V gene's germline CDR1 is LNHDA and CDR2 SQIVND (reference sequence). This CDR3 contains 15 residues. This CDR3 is CASSGTGNSNQPQHF. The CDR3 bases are TGTGCCAGTAGCGGGACAGGGAATAGCAATCAGCCCCAGCATTTT.

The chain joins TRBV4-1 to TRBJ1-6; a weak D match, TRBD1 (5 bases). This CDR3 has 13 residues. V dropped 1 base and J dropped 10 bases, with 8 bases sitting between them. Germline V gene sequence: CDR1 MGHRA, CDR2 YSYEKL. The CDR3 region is CASSQAGKSPLHF. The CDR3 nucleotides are TGCGCCAGCAGCCAAGCAGGGAAATCACCCCTCCACTTT.

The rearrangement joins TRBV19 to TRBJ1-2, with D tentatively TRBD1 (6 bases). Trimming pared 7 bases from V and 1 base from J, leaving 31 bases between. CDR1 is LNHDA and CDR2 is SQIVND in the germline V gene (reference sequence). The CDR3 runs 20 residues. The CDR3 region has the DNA TGTGCCAGTAAGAGTGGGGCCCCGACAGGTCGTCATCCCTATAACTATGGCTACACCTTC. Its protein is CASKSGAPTGRHPYNYGYTF.

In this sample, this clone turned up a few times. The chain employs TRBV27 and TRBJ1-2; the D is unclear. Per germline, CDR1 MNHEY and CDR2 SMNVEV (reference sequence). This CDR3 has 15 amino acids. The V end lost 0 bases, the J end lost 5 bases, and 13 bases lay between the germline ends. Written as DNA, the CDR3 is TGTGCCAGCAGTTTATCGGCACAGTCGGCATATGGCTACACCTTC. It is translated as CASSLSAQSAYGYTF.

The CDR3 reads CASSLLFQQGAEGYTF. CDR3 in DNA: TGTGCCAGCAGCTTGCTTTTTCAACAGGGGGCTGAGGGCTACACCTTC. The rearrangement uses TRBV5-4 and TRBJ1-2, with 9 positions matching TRBD1. Losses at the gene ends were 1 base for V and 8 bases for J; bases not matched to a gene: 12. The CDR3 covers 16 residues. The germline gives CDR1 SGHNT, CDR2 YYREEE (reference sequence).

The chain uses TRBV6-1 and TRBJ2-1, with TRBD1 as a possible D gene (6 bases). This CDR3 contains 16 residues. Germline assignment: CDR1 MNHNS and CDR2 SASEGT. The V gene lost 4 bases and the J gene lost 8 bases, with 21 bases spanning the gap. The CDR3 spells CASSVVRGRLNDEQFF. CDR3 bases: TGTGCCAGCAGTGTCGTTAGGGGGAGACTGAACGATGAGCAGTTCTTC.

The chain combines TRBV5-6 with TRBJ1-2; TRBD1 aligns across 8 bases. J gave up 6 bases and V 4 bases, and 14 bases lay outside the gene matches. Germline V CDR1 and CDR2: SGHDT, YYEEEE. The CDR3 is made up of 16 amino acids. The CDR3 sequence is CASSRPPGQVSHGYTF. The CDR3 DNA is TGTGCCAGCAGCAGGCCCCCGGGACAGGTGTCCCATGGCTACACCTTC.

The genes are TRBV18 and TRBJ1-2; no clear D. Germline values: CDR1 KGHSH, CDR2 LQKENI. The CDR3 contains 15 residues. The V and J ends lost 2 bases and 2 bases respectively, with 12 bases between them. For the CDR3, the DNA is TGTGCCAGCTCACCATCCCGAGGGCCAAACTATGGCTACACCTTC. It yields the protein CASSPSRGPNYGYTF.

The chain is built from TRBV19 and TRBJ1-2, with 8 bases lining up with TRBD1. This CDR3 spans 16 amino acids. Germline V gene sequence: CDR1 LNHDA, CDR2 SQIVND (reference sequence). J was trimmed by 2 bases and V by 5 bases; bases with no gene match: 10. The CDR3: CASSHLPGQANYGYTF. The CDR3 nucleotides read TGTGCCAGTAGTCATCTCCCGGGACAGGCAAACTATGGCTACACCTTC.

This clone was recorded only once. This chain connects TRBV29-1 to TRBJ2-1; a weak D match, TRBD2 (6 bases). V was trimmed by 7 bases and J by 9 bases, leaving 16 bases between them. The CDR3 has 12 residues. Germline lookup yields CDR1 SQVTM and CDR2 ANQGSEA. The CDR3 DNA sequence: TGCAGCGCCCCCGGAATGGGGGGTGAGCAGTTCTTC. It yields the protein CSAPGMGGEQFF.

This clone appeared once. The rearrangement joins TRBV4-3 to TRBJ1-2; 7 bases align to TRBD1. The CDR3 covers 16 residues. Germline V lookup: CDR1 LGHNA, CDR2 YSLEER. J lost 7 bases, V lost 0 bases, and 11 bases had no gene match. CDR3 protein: CASSQDFTGDKGGYTF. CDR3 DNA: TGCGCCAGCAGCCAAGATTTTACAGGGGATAAGGGTGGCTACACCTTC.

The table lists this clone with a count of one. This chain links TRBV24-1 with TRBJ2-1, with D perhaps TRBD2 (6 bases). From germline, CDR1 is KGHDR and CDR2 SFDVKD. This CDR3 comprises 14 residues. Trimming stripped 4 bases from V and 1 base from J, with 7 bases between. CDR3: CATSEEGSYNEQFF. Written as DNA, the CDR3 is TGTGCCACCAGTGAGGAGGGGTCCTACAATGAGCAGTTCTTC.

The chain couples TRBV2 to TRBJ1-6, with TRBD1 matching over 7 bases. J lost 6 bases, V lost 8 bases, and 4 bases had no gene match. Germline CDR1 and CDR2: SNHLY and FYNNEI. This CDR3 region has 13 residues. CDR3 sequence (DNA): TGTGCCAGCCGACAGGGATTTAATTCACCCCTCCACTTT. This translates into CASRQGFNSPLHF. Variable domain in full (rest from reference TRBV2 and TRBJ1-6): EPEVTQTPSHQVTQMGQEVILRCVPISNHLYFYWYRQILGQKVEFLVSFYNNEISEKSEIFDDQFSVERPDGSNFTLKIRSTKLEDSAMYFCASRQGFNSPLHFGNGTRLTVT.

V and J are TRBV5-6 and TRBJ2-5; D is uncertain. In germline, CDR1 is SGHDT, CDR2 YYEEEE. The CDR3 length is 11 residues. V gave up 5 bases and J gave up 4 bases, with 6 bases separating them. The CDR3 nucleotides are TGTGCCAGCAGTTACAGAGAGACCCAGTACTTC. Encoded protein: CASSYRETQYF.